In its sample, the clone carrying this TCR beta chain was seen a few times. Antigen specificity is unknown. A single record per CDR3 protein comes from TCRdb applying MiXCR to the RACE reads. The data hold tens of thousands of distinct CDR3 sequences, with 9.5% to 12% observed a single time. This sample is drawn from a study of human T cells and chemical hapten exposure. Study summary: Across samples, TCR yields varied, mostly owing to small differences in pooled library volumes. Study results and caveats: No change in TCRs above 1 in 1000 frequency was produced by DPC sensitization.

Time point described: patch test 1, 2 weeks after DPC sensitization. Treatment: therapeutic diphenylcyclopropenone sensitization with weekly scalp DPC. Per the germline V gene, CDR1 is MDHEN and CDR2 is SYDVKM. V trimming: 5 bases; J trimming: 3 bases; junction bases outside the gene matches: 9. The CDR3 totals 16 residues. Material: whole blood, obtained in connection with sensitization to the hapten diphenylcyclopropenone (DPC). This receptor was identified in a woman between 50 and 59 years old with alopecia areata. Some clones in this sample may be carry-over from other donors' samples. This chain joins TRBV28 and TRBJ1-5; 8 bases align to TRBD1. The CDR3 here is CASSPPGQGINQPQHF. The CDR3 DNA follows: TGTGCCAGCAGTCCGCCCGGACAGGGTATCAATCAGCCCCAGCATTTT.